This T cell receptor beta chain was retrieved from a study of identical twins. Study findings and constraints: Invariant MAIT and iNKT cells may have partly biased zero-insertion analyses.

Healthy Caucasians were all of the donors. MiXCR was run by TCRdb on the 5' RACE reads, yielding one entry per CDR3 protein. The sample gives roughly 700,000 distinct CDR3 sequences, under 9% of which show up once; approximately 0.89% is in the top ten. This clonotype has a handful of counts. Its antigen is still unknown. The same sample was also used in a study of yellow fever vaccine responses in identical twins.

The sequence came from a woman aged 18-35 years in good health. Input material: PBMCs.

CDR3 residues: CASGTLTGELFF. CDR3 DNA: TGTGCCAGCGGGACTCTGACCGGGGAGCTGTTTTTT. The J gene is TRBJ2-2, the V gene TRBV12-3 or TRBV12-4, with D tentatively TRBD2 (6 bases). This CDR3 region has 12 residues. Trimming removed 8 bases from V and 5 bases from J, with 9 bases in between.